The 20 T cell receptor beta chains listed next were all sequenced from one sample in a study of T cells in Graves' hyperthyroidism and ophthalmopathy. RNA transcripts were the template for amplifying TCR beta CDR3 regions. The primer set for the first-round RT-PCR of the TCR CDR3 was HTBI. Each CDR3 protein gets one entry after TCRdb re-called the multiplex PCR reads with MiXCR. Altogether 640,000 or so distinct CDR3 sequences are present, 14% to 15% being singletons, with the ten largest covering roughly 4.3%. Sequenced: blood. The receptors derive from a woman between 35 and 50 years old with Graves' ophthalmopathy.

This clonotype has a handful of counts. The V gene is TRBV19, the J gene TRBJ2-7; D gene unclear. Looked up from germline, CDR1 is LNHDA and CDR2 is SQIVND (reference sequence). This CDR3 has 13 amino acids. Trimming stripped 8 bases from V and 0 bases from J, with 11 bases between. For the CDR3, the DNA is TGTGCCAGTTTTGCCAGAAGCTCCTACGAGCAGTACTTC. This sequence encodes CASFARSSYEQYF.

This sequence joins TRBV6-5 and TRBJ2-7, with TRBD2 matching over 7 bases. CDR1 MNHEY and CDR2 SVGAGI come from the germline V gene. V was pared by 3 bases and J by 2 bases, with 10 bases of the junction left unmatched. The CDR3 spans 16 residues. The CDR3 DNA sequence: TGTGCCAGCAGTTATAGGGGACTAATCTATCCCTACGAGCAGTACTTC. Translated: CASSYRGLIYPYEQYF.

This clonotype was found many times. This sequence joins TRBV28 and TRBJ1-5; perhaps TRBD1 as D (5 bases). The CDR3 runs 15 residues. With 3 bases removed from V and 5 bases from J, the gap between germline ends came to 14 bases. Per the germline V gene, CDR1 is MDHEN and CDR2 is SYDVKM. Here the CDR3 reads CASSLGLLGDQPQHF. The CDR3 nucleotides are TGTGCCAGCAGTTTGGGACTTCTTGGGGATCAGCCCCAGCATTTT. Full variable domain (rest looked up from reference TRBV28 and TRBJ1-5): DVKVTQSSRYLVKRTGEKVFLECVQDMDHENMFWYRQDPGLGLRLIYFSYDVKMKEKGDIPEGYSVSREKKERFSLILESASTNQTSMYLCASSLGLLGDQPQHFGDGTRLSIL.

This clonotype came up many times. The genes are TRBV7-9 and TRBJ2-7; a weak D match, TRBD2 (5 bases). The length of the CDR3 is 13 residues. The germline V gene encodes CDR1 SEHNR and CDR2 FQNEAQ (reference sequence). With 5 bases removed from V and 0 bases from J, the gap between germline ends came to 8 bases. The CDR3 reads CASSGSGSYEQYF. CDR3 coding DNA: TGTGCCAGCAGCGGGAGTGGCTCCTACGAGCAGTACTTC.

This clonotype was detected ten times or more. The CDR3 sequence is CASEEAGGIYEQYF. DNA of the CDR3: TGTGCCAGCGAAGAGGCAGGGGGCATTTACGAGCAGTACTTC. The V and J genes are TRBV6-1 and TRBJ2-7, with 8 bases matching TRBD1. Looked up from germline, CDR1 is MNHNS and CDR2 is SASEGT. This CDR3 has 14 amino acids. After removal of 8 bases from V and 4 bases from J, the junction contained 10 bases not matched to a gene.

This clonotype was found many times. This chain connects TRBV27 to TRBJ2-7, with D uncertain. Trimming took off 4 bases at V and 1 base at J, with 8 bases between the two ends. Germline loops: CDR1 MNHEY, CDR2 SMNVEV (reference sequence). The length of the CDR3 is 13 residues. CDR3 sequence: CASSSLGSYEQYF. The CDR3 nucleotides read TGTGCCAGCAGTTCCTTAGGATCCTACGAGCAGTACTTC.

Many counts were recorded for this clonotype. CDR3 in DNA: TGTGCCACCCCGGCAGGGGGGGGCGGGGAGCTGTTTTTT. Translating it yields CATPAGGGGELFF. The V and J genes are TRBV2 and TRBJ2-2; either TRBD1 or TRBD2 may fit D (7 bases each). Deletions cut 10 bases from V and 7 bases from J, with 16 bases between. The CDR3 is 13 amino acids. Germline V CDR1 and CDR2: SNHLY, FYNNEI.

This clonotype was counted ten times or more. V is TRBV28 and J is TRBJ2-7; 11 nucleotides align to TRBD2. The J segment lost 4 bases and the V segment lost 4 bases, leaving 24 bases of the junction unmatched. CDR1 is MDHEN, CDR2 SYDVKM, per germline. The CDR3 totals 21 residues. CDR3 sequence: CASSYPNSGRDIPLGEYEQYF. As DNA, the CDR3 is TGTGCCAGCAGTTACCCCAATAGCGGGAGGGACATCCCATTGGGTGAATACGAGCAGTACTTC. Full variable domain (outside the CDR3, taken from reference TRBV28 and TRBJ2-7): DVKVTQSSRYLVKRTGEKVFLECVQDMDHENMFWYRQDPGLGLRLIYFSYDVKMKEKGDIPEGYSVSREKKERFSLILESASTNQTSMYLCASSYPNSGRDIPLGEYEQYFGPGTRLTVT.

This clonotype appeared once. Being one base from a much bigger clone, this may be a read error. The genes are TRBV5-5 and TRBJ1-2; possible D gene TRBD1, 5 bases. Germline loops: CDR1 SGHKS, CDR2 YYEKEE (reference sequence). V was clipped by 4 bases and J by 8 bases, with 21 bases between them. CDR3 length equals 15 residues. Written as DNA, the CDR3 is TGTGCCAGCAGCCTGCTGGCCTGGACAAGTGAAGGCTACACCTTC. It encodes CASSLLAWTSEGYTF.

This clonotype was picked up a small number of times. The chain links TRBV5-4 to TRBJ2-7; D may be TRBD2 (6 bases). The length of the CDR3 is 16 residues. CDR1 and CDR2 from the germline V gene are SGHNT and YYREEE (reference sequence). V was shortened by 3 bases and J by 5 bases, with 21 bases between the two germline ends. This CDR3 reads CASSSRAGLIGDEQYF. The CDR3 DNA sequence: TGTGCCAGCAGCTCCCGGGCGGGACTTATTGGCGACGAGCAGTACTTC.

There are a few counts of this clonotype. J is TRBJ2-3 and V is TRBV20-1; 11 nucleotides line up with TRBD2. CDR3 length: 14 residues. Germline V gene sequence: CDR1 DFQATT, CDR2 SNEGSKA (reference sequence). After removal of 8 bases from V and 6 bases from J, the junction contained 10 bases not matched to a gene. The CDR3: CSLTSGASSDTQYF. The CDR3 DNA follows: TGCAGTTTGACTAGCGGGGCTTCATCGGATACGCAGTATTTT.

This clonotype came up a few times. The chain is built from TRBV4-1 and TRBJ2-2; 9 nucleotides match TRBD1. This CDR3 contains 16 residues. With 3 bases clipped from V and 5 bases from J, the junction kept 7 bases outside the gene matches. Germline values: CDR1 MGHRA, CDR2 YSYEKL. The CDR3 protein is CASSHLQGAPTGELFF. In DNA form, the CDR3 reads TGCGCCAGCAGCCACCTACAGGGGGCACCGACCGGGGAGCTGTTTTTT.

This clonotype was recorded at least ten times. The chain has TRBV14 and TRBJ2-7; tentatively, D is TRBD2 (6 bases). The CDR3 sequence is 14 residues long. Germline-derived CDR1 and CDR2 are SGHDN and FVKESK. Trimming stripped 3 bases from V and 3 bases from J, with 12 bases between. Here the CDR3 DNA reads TGTGCCAGCAGCCAGGAGGGGTTGGACTACGAGCAGTACTTC. Translating it yields CASSQEGLDYEQYF.

Concerning this clonotype: Being one base from a much bigger clone, this may be a read error. The chain carries TRBV19 and TRBJ1-2, with unresolved D. The CDR3 spans 15 residues. Germline-derived CDR1 and CDR2 are LNHDA and SQIVND (reference sequence). V dropped 5 bases and J dropped 2 bases, with 15 bases sitting between them. As DNA, the CDR3 is TGTGCCAGTAGTGACCCGGCAGGACGGAACTATGGCTACACCTTC. It is translated as CASSDPAGRNYGYTF.

This clonotype was recorded many times. The chain recombines TRBV19 with TRBJ1-5; D gene uncertain. The CDR3 loop spans 13 amino acids. Trimming pared 4 bases from V and 5 bases from J, leaving 9 bases between. Germline V gene sequence: CDR1 LNHDA, CDR2 SQIVND (reference sequence). The CDR3 bases are TGTGCCAGTAGTAACCAGAAGGATCAGCCCCAGCATTTT. It yields the protein CASSNQKDQPQHF.

Many counts were recorded for this clonotype. J is TRBJ2-2 and V is TRBV4-1; 15 bases agree with TRBD2. This CDR3 comprises 18 residues. V dropped 1 base and J dropped 3; count of bases not matched to a gene: 3. Germline V gene lookup returns CDR1 MGHRA and CDR2 YSYEKL. Here the CDR3 DNA reads TGCGCCAGCAGCCAAGGACGGACTAGCGGGAGGGACACCGGGGAGCTGTTTTTT. The encoded protein is CASSQGRTSGRDTGELFF.

In its sample, this clonotype was seen many times. The genes are TRBV6-4 and TRBJ2-3; TRBD1 might be the D (5 bases). Germline V gene data show CDR1 as MRHNA and CDR2 as SNTAGT. The CDR3 length is 16 residues. The ends were cut back, 2 bases at V and 1 base at J, with 13 bases in the middle. CDR3 nucleotide sequence: TGTGCCAGCAGTGACCCAAGGGGTGGTGGCACAGATACGCAGTATTTT. Translating gives CASSDPRGGGTDTQYF.

This clonotype was seen more than once but under ten times. An end of the junction differs from the germline gene, which may be a read error. The genes are TRBV29-1 and TRBJ1-1, with 7 bases matching TRBD1. This CDR3 comprises 13 residues. CDR1 SQVTM and CDR2 ANQGSEA come from the germline V gene. CDR3 residues: CSVPGQTNTEAFF. CDR3 nucleotide sequence: TGCAGCGTACCGGGACAGACGAACACTGAAGCTTTCTTC.

Many counts were recorded for this clonotype. The rearrangement uses TRBV29-1 and TRBJ2-7; D is perhaps TRBD1 or TRBD2 (6 bases each). V lost 0 bases and J 2 bases, leaving 14 bases between the germline ends. The germline V gene encodes CDR1 SQVTM and CDR2 ANQGSEA. The CDR3 length is 15 residues. CDR3 region: CSVEDGGLAPYEQYF. The CDR3 DNA reads TGCAGCGTTGAAGATGGGGGGCTAGCGCCCTACGAGCAGTACTTC.

The chain joins TRBV11-2 to TRBJ1-6, with D tentatively TRBD1 (6 bases). This CDR3 contains 16 residues. Per the germline V gene, CDR1 is SGHAT and CDR2 is FQNNGV. The V end was cut by 0 bases, the J end by 10 bases, with 16 bases between. The CDR3 here is CASSLDLGGGGSPLHF. The DNA for the CDR3 is TGTGCCAGCAGCTTAGATCTTGGAGGGGGAGGCTCACCCCTCCACTTT.